The 4 T cell receptor beta chains presented below share a single source sample, sequenced in a study of cytomegalovirus exposure and HLA in healthy donors. PCR employed 60 Vbeta and 13 Jbeta primers. The method was immunoSEQ multiplex PCR; TCRdb's version includes in-frame clones alone and lacks a portion of them. The sample yields under 130,000 clones, roughly 79% seen once. The material sequenced was PBMCs. Receptor source: a male donor in good health and CMV-seronegative.

About this clone itself: Likely a read error: the CDR3 ends without its conserved phenylalanine or tryptophan. The DNA is omitted, as the CDR3 cannot be located on it reliably, and the CDR3 follows TCRdb's listing. J is TRBJ2-3 and V is TRBV11-2; TRBD1 is taken as the D call from the table, unchecked against the DNA. The germline CDR1 and CDR2 sequences are SGHAT and FQNNGV. Termini included, the CDR3 measures 14 amino acids. CDR3 loop: CASSLDRQGQIRFV.

This sequence joins TRBV7-9 and TRBJ2-4; a weak D match, TRBD2 (6 bases). Germline V gene lookup returns CDR1 SEHNR and CDR2 FQNEAQ (reference sequence). This CDR3 region has 16 residues. V was clipped by 6 bases and J by 1 base, with 16 bases between them. The CDR3 DNA reads as TGTGCCAGCAGACGGTGGCCCCGGGGGGCCAAAAACATTCAGTACTTC. It specifies CASRRWPRGAKNIQYF.

The chain has TRBV13 and TRBJ2-5, with 9 positions matching TRBD2. The CDR3 is 16 amino acids. J gave up 4 bases and V 5 bases, and 11 bases lay outside the gene matches. Germline V lookup: CDR1 PRHDT, CDR2 FYEKMQ (reference sequence). CDR3 amino acids: CASSTNAELAGETQYF. CDR3 in DNA: TGTGCCAGCAGCACCAACGCGGAACTAGCGGGAGAGACCCAGTACTTC.

This clone was seen only a few times. This chain links TRBV7-2 with TRBJ2-7; 9 bases map to TRBD2. The junction had 16 bases not matched to a gene; V was cut back by 5 bases and J by 5 bases. This CDR3 has 17 residues. Germline assignment: CDR1 SGHTA and CDR2 FQGNSA. DNA of the CDR3: TGTGCCAGCAGCCCAGGTATCGCGGGAGGGCCGATCAACGAGCAGTACTTC. This gives the protein CASSPGIAGGPINEQYF. The complete variable domain, with remaining parts taken from reference TRBV7-2 and TRBJ2-7, reads GAGVSQSPSNKVTEKGKDVELRCDPISGHTALYWYRQSLGQGLEFLIYFQGNSAPDKSGLPSDRFSAERTGGSVSTLTIQRTQQEDSAVYLCASSPGIAGGPINEQYFGPGTRLTVT.